These 5 T cell receptor beta chains were all obtained from the same sample, sequenced in a study of CD8 T cells in ankylosing spondylitis. TCRdb reanalysed the 5' RACE reads using MiXCR and keeps one entry per CDR3 protein. The table has about 220,000 distinct CDR3 sequences, under 12% seen once; the top ten hold about 19%. Material: blood, either unsorted or a sorted T cell fraction (not recorded which). Receptor source: a male donor with ankylosing spondylitis or in good health (not recorded which).

This clonotype was recorded many times. The chain joins TRBV5-1 to TRBJ1-2; unclear D gene. CDR1 SGHRS and CDR2 YFSETQ come from the germline V gene. This CDR3 spans 15 amino acids. Deletions cut 0 bases from V and 8 bases from J, with 17 bases between. CDR3 coding DNA: TGCGCCAGCAGCTTGGGATCCGAGCTGGGTCTAGGCTACACCTTC. Protein product: CASSLGSELGLGYTF.

This clonotype was seen at least ten times. The CDR3 DNA reads TGCGCCAGCAGCTTGGGGACAGGGGGCGCCTATGGCTACACCTTC. Its protein is CASSLGTGGAYGYTF. The rearrangement joins TRBV5-1 to TRBJ1-2; 11 nucleotides agree with TRBD1. The CDR3 length is 15 residues. CDR1 is SGHRS, CDR2 YFSETQ, per germline. The V and J ends lost 0 bases and 4 bases, in that order; junction bases with no gene match: 2. The full variable domain, completed using reference TRBV5-1 and TRBJ1-2, is KAGVTQTPRYLIKTRGQQVTLSCSPISGHRSVSWYQQTPGQGLQFLFEYFSETQRNKGNFPGRFSGRQFSNSRSEMNVSTLELGDSALYLCASSLGTGGAYGYTFGSGTRLTVV.

This clonotype was found many times. The rearrangement joins TRBV3-1 to TRBJ1-5; D possibly corresponds to TRBD1 (5 bases). There are 12 residues in the CDR3. Between the trimmed V and J ends, which lost 1 base and 15 bases, there was a span of 13 bases. CDR1 and CDR2 (germline): LGHDT, YNNKEL (reference sequence). The CDR3: CASSQGDSSLHF. CDR3 bases: TGTGCCAGCAGCCAAGGTGACAGTTCCCTGCATTTT.

This clonotype was picked up many times. V is TRBV11-2 and J is TRBJ2-5; 13 bases align to TRBD2. The length of the CDR3 is 16 residues. J lost 7 bases, V lost 0 bases, and 5 bases had no gene match. Germline V lookup: CDR1 SGHAT, CDR2 FQNNGV. CDR3 DNA: TGTGCCAGCAGCTTAGAACTAGCGGGGGGGGCAACGACCCAGTACTTC. Translation gives CASSLELAGGATTQYF.

Ten or more counts support this clonotype. This chain uses TRBV5-1 with TRBJ2-1, with D possibly matching TRBD2 (7 bases). Trimming stripped 3 bases from V and 5 bases from J, with 12 bases between. Germline CDR1 and CDR2: SGHRS and YFSETQ. The CDR3 length is 14 residues. The CDR3 DNA is TGCGCCAGCAGCTGGGGGGGCCTCGACAATGAGCAGTTCTTC. The encoded protein is CASSWGGLDNEQFF.